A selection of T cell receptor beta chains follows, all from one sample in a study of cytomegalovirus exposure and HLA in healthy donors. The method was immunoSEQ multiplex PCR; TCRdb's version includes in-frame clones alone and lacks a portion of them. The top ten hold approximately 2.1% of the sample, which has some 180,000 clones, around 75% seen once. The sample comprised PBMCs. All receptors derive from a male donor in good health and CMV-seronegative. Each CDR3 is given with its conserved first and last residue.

CDR3: CASSLETGRAGELFF; V: TRBV7-7; J: TRBJ2-2
CDR3: CASSPRQGNEKLFF; V: TRBV7-6; J: TRBJ1-4
CDR3: CAIRGTGNSPLHF; V: TRBV10-3; J: TRBJ1-6
CDR3: CASSPLERVNTEAFF; V: TRBV4-2; J: TRBJ1-1
CDR3: CASSDALAGRTGELFF; V: TRBV2; J: TRBJ2-2
CDR3: CASSYSAGGRETQYF; V: TRBV6-5; J: TRBJ2-5
CDR3: CASSLGLVGTDTQYF; V: TRBV4-1; J: TRBJ2-3
CDR3: CAWSGRGTEAFF; V: TRBV30; J: TRBJ1-1
CDR3: CASTPGTLLNYGYTF; V: TRBV19; J: TRBJ1-2
CDR3: CASSLALGQGEWGSEKLFF; V: TRBV11-2; J: TRBJ1-4
CDR3: CAISVGPGQGNQPQHF; V: TRBV10-3; J: TRBJ1-5
CDR3: CAWSRTVVNYEQYF; V: TRBV30; J: TRBJ2-7
CDR3: CASSLGQYNSPLHF; V: TRBV14; J: TRBJ1-6
CDR3: CASRKAGTGVAGELFF; V: TRBV5-6; J: TRBJ2-2
CDR3: CASSRSNYGYTF; V: TRBV7-9; J: TRBJ1-2